This T cell receptor (beta chain) was recorded in a study of molecular identifiers for immune sequencing clone quantification. Study summary: In replicates, RNA taken from around 20,000 or 100,000 naive CD8 cells was divided five ways, and four portions underwent sequencing. General study results and limits: Single-cell amounts of spiked Jurkat TCR RNA were reportedly detectable among fewer than 1.3 million naive cells. Clones that exceeded 20 RNA copies held over 97% of effector molecules, yet under 1% in naive cells. With a barcode shared among identical TCR molecules, highly expanded clone sizes could be underestimated.

The CDR3 consists of 15 residues. V dropped 0 bases and J dropped 3; count of bases not matched to a gene: 2. CDR1 and CDR2 (germline): LGHNA, YSLEER. TCRdb re-called the PCR reads through MiXCR, storing one row per CDR3 protein. The sample holds 350,000 or so distinct CDR3 sequences; around a fifth are singletons and the top ten take over 0.7%. This clonotype was detected only a few times. Antigen: not known. V usage is TRBV4-3 and J usage is TRBJ2-1, with TRBD2 matching 7 bases. Sequencing was carried out using naive CD8+ T cells from blood, with Jurkat cell RNA spiked in. Subset noted: FACS-sorted CD8+CD4-CCR7+CD45RA+ naive T cells. This clonotype originated in a human donor in good health. Some libraries in this study had Jurkat cell RNA spiked in. CDR3 sequence: CASSQERTSYNEQFF. The CDR3 DNA follows: TGCGCCAGCAGCCAAGAGAGGACTAGCTACAATGAGCAGTTCTTC.